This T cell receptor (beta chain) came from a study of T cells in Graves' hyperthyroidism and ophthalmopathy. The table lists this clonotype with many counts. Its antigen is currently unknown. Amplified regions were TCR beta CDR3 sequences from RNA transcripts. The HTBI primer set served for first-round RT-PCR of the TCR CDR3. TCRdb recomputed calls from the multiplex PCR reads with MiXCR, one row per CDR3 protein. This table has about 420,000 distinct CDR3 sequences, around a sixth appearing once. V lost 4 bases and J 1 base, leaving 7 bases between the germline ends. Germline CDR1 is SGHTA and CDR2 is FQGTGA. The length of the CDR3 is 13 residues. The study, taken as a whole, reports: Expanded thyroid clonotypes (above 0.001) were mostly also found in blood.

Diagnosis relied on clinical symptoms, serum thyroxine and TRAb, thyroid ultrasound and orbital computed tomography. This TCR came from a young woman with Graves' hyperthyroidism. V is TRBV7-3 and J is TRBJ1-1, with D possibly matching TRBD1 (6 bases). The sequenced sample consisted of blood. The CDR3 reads CASSSQGNTEAFF. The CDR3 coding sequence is TGTGCCAGCAGCTCACAGGGGAACACTGAAGCTTTCTTT. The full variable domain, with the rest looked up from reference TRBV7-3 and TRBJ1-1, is GAGVSQTPSNKVTEKGKYVELRCDPISGHTALYWYRQSLGQGPEFLIYFQGTGAADDSGLPNDRFFAVRPEGSVSTLKIQRTERGDSAVYLCASSSQGNTEAFFGQGTRLTVV.